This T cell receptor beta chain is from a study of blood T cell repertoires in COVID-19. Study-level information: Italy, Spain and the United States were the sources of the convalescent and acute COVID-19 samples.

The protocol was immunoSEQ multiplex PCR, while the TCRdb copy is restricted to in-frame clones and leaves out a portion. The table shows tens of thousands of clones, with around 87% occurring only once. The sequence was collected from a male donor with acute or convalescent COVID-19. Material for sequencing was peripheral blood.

CDR3 sequence (DNA): TGTGCCAGTGCTACGGCGCGGGAGCAGTTCTTC. This translates into CASATAREQFF. The V call is TRBV12-3 or TRBV12-4, the J call TRBJ2-1, with unresolved D. The CDR3 runs 11 residues. V was trimmed by 9 bases and J by 10 bases, leaving 13 bases between them.